This T cell receptor (beta chain) stems from a study of cytomegalovirus exposure and HLA in healthy donors. Turning to the study itself: There were roughly 80 million unique TCRs (from HLA-typed donors) in an early data release. Study-wide points: The majority of TCR sequences were rare, yet some public TCRs appeared in many donors. TCR beta chains associated with HLA were, in a later analysis, more clonally expanded than equally common others.

PCR used 60 Vbeta primers and 13 Jbeta primers. Under the authors' procedure: There were around 80 million unique TCR beta chains by a later count, and 10 million to 12 million of them were shared. Profiled with immunoSEQ multiplex PCR; TCRdb holds only in-frame clones, not every one. The DNA was the basis for D and trimming; V, J and clone size are from that table. This sample has under 45,000 clones, with roughly 80% found just once. Concerning this clone: As yet, its antigen is unknown.

This CDR3 has 15 amino acids. Germline CDR1 is MNHEY and CDR2 is SVGAGI. Germline trimming cut 0 bases from V and 2 bases from J; bases unmatched to any gene: 4. V is TRBV6-5 and J is TRBJ2-7, with TRBD1 matching 7 bases. The sequenced material came from PBMCs. The TCR originated in a male donor in good health and CMV-seronegative. The CDR3 is CASSYSGQLAYEQYF. Here the CDR3 DNA reads TGTGCCAGCAGTTACTCGGGACAGCTGGCCTACGAGCAGTACTTC.